One T cell receptor (beta chain) is described in this entry. The antigen remains unidentified. V was shortened by 0 bases and J by 5 bases, with 10 bases between the two germline ends. Germline CDR1 reads GTSNPN; CDR2 reads SVGIG (reference sequence). There are 13 residues in the CDR3. The entry originates in a study of cytomegalovirus exposure and HLA in healthy donors. Study results and caveats: Later work showed greater clonal expansion in HLA-associated TCR beta chains than in equally common others.

The PCR had 60 Vbeta and 13 Jbeta primers. Clones were read by immunoSEQ multiplex PCR, and TCRdb kept only the in-frame ones, dropping some. Found here are some 140,000 clones, 65% to 85% of them singletons; the top ten hold approximately 1.6%. The V gene is TRBV30, the J gene TRBJ2-5; D is unclear. The sequence was collected from a woman between 18 and 29 years old in good health and CMV-seronegative. The material sequenced was PBMCs. The CDR3 DNA follows: TGTGCCTGGAGTGTAAAGTCCGGGGAGACCCAGTACTTC. Amino acids: CAWSVKSGETQYF. The variable domain in full, with the rest retrieved from reference TRBV30 and TRBJ2-5, is SQTIHQWPATLVQPVGSPLSLECTVEGTSNPNLYWYRQAAGRGLQLLFYSVGIGQISSEVPQNLSASRPQDRQFILSSKKLLLSDSGFYLCAWSVKSGETQYFGPGTRLLVL.